This T cell receptor (beta chain) derives from a study of untreated major depressive disorder. Notes on the study in general: A comparatively small sample limits the generalizability of these findings.

Clones were read by immunoSEQ multiplex PCR, and TCRdb kept only the in-frame ones, dropping some. The sample contains more than 20,000 clones, approximately 92% of which appear only once. With respect to this clone: Its antigen is unknown.

V lost 0 bases, J lost 2 bases, and 5 bases lay in between. The CDR3 length is 13 residues. Germline V CDR1 and CDR2: SGHRS, YFSETQ. Thawed PBMCs underwent magnetic negative selection for CD4+ T cells. The sequenced sample consisted of CD4+ T cells from PBMCs. This receptor was identified in a man aged 30 to 45 in good health. V is TRBV5-1 and J is TRBJ2-5, with D maybe TRBD1 (5 bases). The CDR3 protein is CASSLGQQETQYF. The CDR3 coding sequence is TGCGCCAGCAGCTTGGGACAGCAAGAGACCCAGTACTTC.